This T cell receptor (beta chain) is from a study of blood T cell repertoires in COVID-19. Turning to the study itself: Specimens from acute and convalescent COVID-19 originated in the United States, Italy and Spain.

Trimming left V 7 bases short and J 1 base short, with 13 bases between. CDR3 length equals 13 residues. Germline V gives CDR1 SQVTM, CDR2 ANQGSEA. This clone was seen a handful of times. The data were produced by immunoSEQ multiplex PCR, yet TCRdb's version contains in-frame clones alone and is incomplete. The data show hundreds of thousands of clones, 87% seen once. This chain links TRBV29-1 with TRBJ2-5, with D possibly matching TRBD1 (6 bases). The sequenced sample consisted of PBMCs or T cells enriched from blood (not recorded which). The clonotype originates from a woman aged 50 to 60 who had recovered from COVID-19. The CDR3 DNA reads TGCAGCGCTCTGGACAGCCTCCAAGAGACCCAGTACTTC. Protein product: CSALDSLQETQYF.